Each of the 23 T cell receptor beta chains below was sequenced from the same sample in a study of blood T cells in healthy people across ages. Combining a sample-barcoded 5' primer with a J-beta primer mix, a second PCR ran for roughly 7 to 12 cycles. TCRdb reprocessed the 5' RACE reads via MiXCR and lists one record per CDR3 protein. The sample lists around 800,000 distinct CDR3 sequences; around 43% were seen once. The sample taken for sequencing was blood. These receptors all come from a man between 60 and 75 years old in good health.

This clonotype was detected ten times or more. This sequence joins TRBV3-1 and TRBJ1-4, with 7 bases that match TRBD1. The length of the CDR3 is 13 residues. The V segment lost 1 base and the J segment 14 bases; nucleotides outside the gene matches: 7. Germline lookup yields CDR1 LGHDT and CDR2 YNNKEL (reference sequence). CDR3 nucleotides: TGTGCCAGCAGCCAAGTCGGGCGGACAGGCCTGTTTTTT. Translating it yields CASSQVGRTGLFF. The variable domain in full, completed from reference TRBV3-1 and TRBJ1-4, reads DTAVSQTPKYLVTQMGNDKSIKCEQNLGHDTMYWYKQDSKKFLKIMFSYNNKELIINETVPNRFSPKSPDKAHLNLHINSLELGDSAVYFCASSQVGRTGLFFGSGTQLSVL.

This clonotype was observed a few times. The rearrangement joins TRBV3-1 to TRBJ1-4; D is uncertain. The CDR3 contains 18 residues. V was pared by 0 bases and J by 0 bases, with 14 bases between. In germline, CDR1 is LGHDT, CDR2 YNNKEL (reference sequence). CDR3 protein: CASSQDLVGSTTNEKLFF. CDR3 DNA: TGTGCCAGCAGCCAAGATTTGGTAGGATCTACAACTAATGAAAAACTGTTTTTT.

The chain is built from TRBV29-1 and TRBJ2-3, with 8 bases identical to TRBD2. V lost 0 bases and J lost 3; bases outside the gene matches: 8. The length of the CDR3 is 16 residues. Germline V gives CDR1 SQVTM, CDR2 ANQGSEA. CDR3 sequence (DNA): TGCAGCGTTGAAGATCGGGCTAGCGGGTCAACAGATACGCAGTATTTT. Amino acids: CSVEDRASGSTDTQYF.

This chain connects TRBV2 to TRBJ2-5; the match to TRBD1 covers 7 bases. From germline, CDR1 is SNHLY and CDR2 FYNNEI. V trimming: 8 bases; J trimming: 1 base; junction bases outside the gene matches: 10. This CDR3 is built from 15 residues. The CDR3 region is CASGRDSGPQETQYF. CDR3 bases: TGTGCCAGCGGCCGGGACAGCGGCCCCCAAGAGACCCAGTACTTC.

CDR3 region: CSARTDYNEQFF. As DNA, the CDR3 is TGCAGTGCTAGGACAGATTACAATGAGCAGTTCTTC. This chain joins TRBV20-1 and TRBJ2-1, with a weak D call TRBD1 (5 bases). CDR3 length equals 12 residues. Trimming took 3 bases from V and 4 from J, leaving 7 bases between them. Per germline, CDR1 DFQATT and CDR2 SNEGSKA (reference sequence).

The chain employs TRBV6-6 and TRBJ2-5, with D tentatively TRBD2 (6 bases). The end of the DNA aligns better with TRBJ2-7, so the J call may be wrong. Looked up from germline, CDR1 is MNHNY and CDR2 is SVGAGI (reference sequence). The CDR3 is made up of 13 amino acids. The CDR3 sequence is CASSSRGNYEQYF. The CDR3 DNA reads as TGTGCCAGCAGCTCGCGGGGTAACTACGAGCAGTACTTC.

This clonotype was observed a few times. This CDR3 reads CASSQALGGANVLTF. CDR3 in DNA: TGCGCCAGCAGCCAAGCTCTTGGTGGGGCCAACGTCCTGACTTTC. The chain links TRBV4-3 to TRBJ2-6; D not resolved. The CDR3 runs 15 residues. The germline V gene has CDR1 LGHNA and CDR2 YSLEER. V was clipped by 1 base and J by 3 bases, with 7 bases between them.

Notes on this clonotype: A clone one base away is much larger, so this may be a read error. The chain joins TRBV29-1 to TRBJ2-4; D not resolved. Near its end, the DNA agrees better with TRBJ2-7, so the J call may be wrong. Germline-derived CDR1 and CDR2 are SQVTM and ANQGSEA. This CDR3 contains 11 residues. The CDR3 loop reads CIVVLPYEQYF. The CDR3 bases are TGCATCGTTGTTCTTCCCTACGAGCAGTACTTC.

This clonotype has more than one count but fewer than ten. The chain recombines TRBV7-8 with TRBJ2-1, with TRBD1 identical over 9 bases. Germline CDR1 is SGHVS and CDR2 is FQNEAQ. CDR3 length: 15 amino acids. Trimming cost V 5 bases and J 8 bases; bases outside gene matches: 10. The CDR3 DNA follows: TGTGCCAGCAGCCCCAGCGGGACAGGGACCCATGAGCAGTTCTTC. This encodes CASSPSGTGTHEQFF.

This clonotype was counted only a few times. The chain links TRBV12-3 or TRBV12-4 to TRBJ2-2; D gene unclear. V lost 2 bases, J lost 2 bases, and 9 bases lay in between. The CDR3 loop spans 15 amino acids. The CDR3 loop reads CASSLLPVNTGELFF. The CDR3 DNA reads TGTGCCAGCAGTTTACTCCCCGTAAACACCGGGGAGCTGTTTTTT.

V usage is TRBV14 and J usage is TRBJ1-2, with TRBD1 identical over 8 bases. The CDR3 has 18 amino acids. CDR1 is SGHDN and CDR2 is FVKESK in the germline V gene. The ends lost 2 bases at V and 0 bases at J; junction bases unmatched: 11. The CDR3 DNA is TGTGCCAGCAGCCAAACGACAGGGGCCCTCTCAGCTAACTATGGCTACACCTTC. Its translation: CASSQTTGALSANYGYTF.

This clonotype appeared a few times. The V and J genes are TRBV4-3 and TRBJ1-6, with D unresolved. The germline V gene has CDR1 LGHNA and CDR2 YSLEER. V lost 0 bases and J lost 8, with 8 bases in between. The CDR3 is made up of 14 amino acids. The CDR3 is CASSQDHAHSPLHF. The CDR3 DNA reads TGCGCCAGCAGCCAAGATCACGCGCATTCACCCCTCCACTTT.

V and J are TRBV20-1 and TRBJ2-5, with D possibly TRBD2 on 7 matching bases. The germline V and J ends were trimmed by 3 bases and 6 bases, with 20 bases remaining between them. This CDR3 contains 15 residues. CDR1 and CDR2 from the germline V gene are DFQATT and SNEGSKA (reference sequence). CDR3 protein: CSASHLGRGAKTQYF. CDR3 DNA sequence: TGCAGTGCTAGTCACCTCGGACGGGGGGCAAAGACCCAGTACTTC.

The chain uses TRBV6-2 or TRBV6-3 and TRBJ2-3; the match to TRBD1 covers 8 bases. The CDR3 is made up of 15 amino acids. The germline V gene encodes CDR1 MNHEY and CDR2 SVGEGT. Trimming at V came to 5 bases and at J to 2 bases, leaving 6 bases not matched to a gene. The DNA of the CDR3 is TGTGCCAGCAGTACCGGGGACAGGACCACAGATACGCAGTATTTT. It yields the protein CASSTGDRTTDTQYF.

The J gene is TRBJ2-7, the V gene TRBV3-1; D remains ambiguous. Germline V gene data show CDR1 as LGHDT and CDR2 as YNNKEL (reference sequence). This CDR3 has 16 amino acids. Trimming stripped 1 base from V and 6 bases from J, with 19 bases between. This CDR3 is CASSQGSYRTTGEQYF. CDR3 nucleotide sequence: TGTGCCAGCAGCCAAGGAAGCTACCGTACGACGGGCGAGCAGTACTTC.

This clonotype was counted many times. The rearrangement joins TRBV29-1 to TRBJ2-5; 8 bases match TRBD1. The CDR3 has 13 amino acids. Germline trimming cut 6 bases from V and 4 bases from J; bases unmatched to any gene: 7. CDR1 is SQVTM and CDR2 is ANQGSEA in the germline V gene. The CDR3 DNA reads TGCAGCGTGTTGGACAGGGTGGGAGAGACCCAGTACTTC. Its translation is CSVLDRVGETQYF. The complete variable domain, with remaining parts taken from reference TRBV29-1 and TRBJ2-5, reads SAVISQKPSRDICQRGTSLTIQCQVDSQVTMMFWYRQQPGQSLTLIATANQGSEATYESGFVIDKFPISRPNLTFSTLTVSNMSPEDSSIYLCSVLDRVGETQYFGPGTRLLVL.

The CDR3 is CASSYQRGPPYEQYF. The CDR3 DNA reads TGTGCCAGCAGTTACCAGCGGGGGCCCCCCTACGAGCAGTACTTC. The V gene is TRBV27, the J gene TRBJ2-7; TRBD2 agrees at 8 bases. The germline V gene encodes CDR1 MNHEY and CDR2 SMNVEV (reference sequence). This CDR3 has 15 residues. The ends lost 4 bases at V and 2 bases at J; junction bases unmatched: 7.

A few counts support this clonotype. In nucleotides, the CDR3 is TGCAGCGTTGGTATAGGCGGGGGGGTCTACGAGCAGTACTTC. Amino acids: CSVGIGGGVYEQYF. This chain links TRBV29-1 with TRBJ2-7, with 9 bases aligning to TRBD2. The CDR3 runs to 14 residues. Germline CDR1 reads SQVTM; CDR2 reads ANQGSEA. V lost 4 bases and J lost 3; bases outside the gene matches: 7.

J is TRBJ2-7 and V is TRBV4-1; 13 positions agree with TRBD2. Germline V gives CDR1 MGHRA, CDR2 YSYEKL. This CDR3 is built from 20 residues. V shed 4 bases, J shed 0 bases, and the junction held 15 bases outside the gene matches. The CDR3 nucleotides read TGCGCCAGCAGCCGATACCCCAGGACTAGCGGGGGTTTTAGCTCCTACGAGCAGTACTTC. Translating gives CASSRYPRTSGGFSSYEQYF.

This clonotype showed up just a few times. The CDR3 sequence is CASSLGGGSNSPLHF. CDR3 DNA sequence: TGTGCCAGCAGCTTAGGAGGGGGCTCGAATTCACCCCTCCACTTT. The chain joins TRBV7-9 to TRBJ1-6; 7 bases are shared with TRBD1. Looked up from germline, CDR1 is SEHNR and CDR2 is FQNEAQ (reference sequence). The CDR3 runs to 15 residues. Trimming at V came to 1 base and at J to 7 bases, leaving 4 bases not matched to a gene. Complete variable domain (other parts from reference TRBV7-9 and TRBJ1-6): DTGVSQNPRHKITKRGQNVTFRCDPISEHNRLYWYRQTLGQGPEFLTYFQNEAQLEKSRLLSDRFSAERPKGSFSTLEIQRTEQGDSAMYLCASSLGGGSNSPLHFGNGTRLTVT.

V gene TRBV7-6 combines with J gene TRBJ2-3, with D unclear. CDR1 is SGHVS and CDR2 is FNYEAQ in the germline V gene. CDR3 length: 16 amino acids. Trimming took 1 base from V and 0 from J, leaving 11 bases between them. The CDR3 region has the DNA TGTGCCAGCAGCTTAGGAGCAACGCGGAGCACAGATACGCAGTATTTT. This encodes CASSLGATRSTDTQYF.

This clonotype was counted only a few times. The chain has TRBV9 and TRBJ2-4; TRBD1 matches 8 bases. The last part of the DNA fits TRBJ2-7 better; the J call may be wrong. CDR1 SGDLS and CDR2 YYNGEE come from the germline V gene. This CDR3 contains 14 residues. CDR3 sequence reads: CASSVAGQGNEQYF. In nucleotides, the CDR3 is TGTGCCAGCAGCGTAGCAGGACAGGGCAACGAGCAGTACTTC.

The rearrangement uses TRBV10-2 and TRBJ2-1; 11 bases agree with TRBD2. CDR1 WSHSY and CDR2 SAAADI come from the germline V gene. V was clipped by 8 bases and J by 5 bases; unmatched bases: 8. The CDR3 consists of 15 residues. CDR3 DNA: TGCGCCAGCGGGCTAGCGGGGGGTCTCCACAATGAGCAGTTCTTC. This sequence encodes CASGLAGGLHNEQFF.